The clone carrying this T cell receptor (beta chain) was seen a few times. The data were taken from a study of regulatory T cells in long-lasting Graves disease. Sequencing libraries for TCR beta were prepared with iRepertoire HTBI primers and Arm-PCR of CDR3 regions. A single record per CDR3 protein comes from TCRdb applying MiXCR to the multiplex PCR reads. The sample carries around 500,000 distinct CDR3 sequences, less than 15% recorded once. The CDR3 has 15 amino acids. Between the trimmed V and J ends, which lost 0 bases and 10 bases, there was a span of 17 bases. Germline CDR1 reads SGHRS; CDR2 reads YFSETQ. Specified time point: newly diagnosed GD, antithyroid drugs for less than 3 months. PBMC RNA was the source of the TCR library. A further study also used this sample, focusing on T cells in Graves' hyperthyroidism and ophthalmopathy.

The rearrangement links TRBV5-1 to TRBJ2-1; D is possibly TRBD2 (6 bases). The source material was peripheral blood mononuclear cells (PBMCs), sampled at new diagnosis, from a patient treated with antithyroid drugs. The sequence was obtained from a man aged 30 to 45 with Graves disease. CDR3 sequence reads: CASSLALELAYEQFF. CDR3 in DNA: TGCGCCAGCAGCTTGGCCTTAGAACTAGCATACGAGCAGTTCTTC.